This is a list of T cell receptor beta chains from one sample in a study of blood T cell repertoires in COVID-19. Clones were sequenced by immunoSEQ multiplex PCR, and TCRdb holds only the in-frame ones, with some missing. The repertoire includes 350,000 to 450,000 clones, around 83% of them detected once, and approximately 4.7% sits in the top ten. What was sequenced was PBMCs or T cells enriched from blood (not recorded which). All receptors derive from a woman aged 50 to 65 who had recovered from COVID-19. Each CDR3 is given with its conserved first and last residue. A D gene is named only where the DNA matches it firmly. The size of a clone is reported for some rows only, either as once, few or many, or as a class for expanded clones.

d_call clone_size j_call v_call cdr3_aa cdr3_nt
. . TRBJ2-1 TRBV5-1 CASSQTRTSYNEQFF TGCGCCAGCAGCCAAACTAGGACGTCCTACAATGAGCAGTTCTTC
. . TRBJ1-1 TRBV6-2/TRBV6-3 CASSNTQGPEAFF TGTGCCAGCAGTAACACACAGGGTCCTGAAGCTTTCTTT
TRBD1 . TRBJ1-3 TRBV28 CAIRQGGSGNTIYF TGTGCCATCCGACAGGGGGGCTCTGGAAACACCATATATTTT
. . TRBJ1-6 TRBV5-4 CASSRENQGQSPLHF TGTGCCAGCAGCCGCGAGAATCAGGGTCAATCACCCCTCCACTTT
. once TRBJ1-1 TRBV7-9 CASSLGRDSGAFF TGTGCCAGCAGCTTAGGGCGCGACTCTGGGGCTTTCTTT
TRBD2 once TRBJ2-7 TRBV6-2/TRBV6-3 CASSRLAGAYEQYF TGTGCCAGCAGTCGCCTAGCGGGAGCATACGAGCAGTACTTC
. few TRBJ2-1 TRBV5-1 CASESAGAQGNEQFF TGCGCCAGTGAATCCGCAGGGGCGCAGGGCAATGAGCAGTTCTTC
TRBD1 . TRBJ1-6 TRBV4-2 CASSQVPGQGNSPLHF TGTGCCAGCAGCCAGGTGCCGGGACAGGGAAATTCACCCCTCCACTTT
TRBD1 once TRBJ1-1 TRBV4-2 CASSQEKEGTGNTEAFF TGTGCCAGCAGCCAAGAGAAGGAGGGGACAGGGAACACTGAAGCTTTCTTT
TRBD1 few TRBJ1-4 TRBV2 CASSELRGRAEKLFF TGTGCCAGCAGTGAGCTCAGGGGGCGCGCGGAAAAACTGTTTTTT
TRBD2 . TRBJ2-3 TRBV7-3 CASAASGRTDTQYF TGTGCCAGCGCGGCTAGCGGGAGGACAGATACGCAGTATTTT
. few TRBJ1-2 TRBV10-1 CATRTVYGYTF TGCGCCACCCGGACAGTCTATGGCTACACCTTC
. . TRBJ1-2 TRBV7-2 CASSLSLGQGGYTF TGTGCCAGCAGCTTATCATTGGGGCAGGGGGGCTACACCTTC
. . TRBJ1-1 TRBV19 CASSTAQGVNTEAFF TGTGCCAGTAGTACAGCACAGGGAGTGAACACTGAAGCTTTCTTT
TRBD2 once TRBJ2-2 TRBV6-4 CASSDSSQRGFGAGELFF TGTGCCAGCAGTGACTCTTCCCAGCGGGGATTTGGGGCCGGGGAGCTGTTTTTT
. . TRBJ1-2 TRBV19 CASSPQGNNYGYTF TGTGCCAGTAGTCCACAGGGCAATAACTATGGCTACACCTTC
. few TRBJ1-5 TRBV30 CAWSDGGDQPQHF TGTGCCTGGAGTGATGGGGGCGATCAGCCCCAGCATTTT
TRBD1 few TRBJ1-4 TRBV15 CATSKGTGGGMGEKLFF TGTGCCACCAGCAAAGGGACAGGGGGCGGGATGGGTGAAAAACTGTTTTTT
. . TRBJ2-7 TRBV30 CAVTKEGGFIHEQYF TGTGCCGTGACTAAAGAGGGGGGGTTCATCCACGAGCAGTACTTC
TRBD2 . TRBJ2-7 TRBV11-2 CASSYRTGGIGEQYF TGTGCCAGCAGCTACCGGACGGGGGGGATCGGCGAGCAGTACTTC
. . TRBJ2-1 TRBV7-2 CASSLRAGQKISYNEQFF TGTGCCAGCAGCTTAAGGGCGGGACAGAAAATTTCCTACAATGAGCAGTTCTTC
TRBD1 many TRBJ2-7 TRBV19 CASSSKGDRTAYEQYF TGTGCCAGTAGTTCAAAAGGGGACAGAACAGCCTACGAGCAGTACTTC
TRBD2 . TRBJ2-1 TRBV2 CASSIGLGNEQFF TGTGCCAGCAGTATCGGACTAGGGAATGAGCAGTTCTTC
TRBD1 . TRBJ1-4 TRBV11-3 CASSFRTGSDEKLFF TGTGCCAGCAGCTTTAGGACAGGCTCAGATGAAAAACTGTTTTTT
TRBD1 . TRBJ2-2 TRBV6-2/TRBV6-3 CASSTGQGKGGELFF TGTGCCAGCAGTACAGGACAGGGGAAGGGCGGGGAGCTGTTTTTT
. . TRBJ1-5 TRBV6-2/TRBV6-3 CASSYRGTGYQPQHF TGTGCCAGCAGTTATCGCGGGACCGGCTATCAGCCCCAGCATTTT
. once TRBJ1-1 TRBV7-8 CASSYTVYGSEVSEAFF TGTGCCAGCAGCTATACGGTTTACGGGTCAGAAGTATCTGAAGCTTTCTTT
. . TRBJ1-2 TRBV5-5 CASSLTGGGYTF TGTGCCAGCAGCCTGACCGGGGGAGGCTACACCTTC
TRBD2 . TRBJ2-1 TRBV19 CASSPTGGTSGRVGQFF TGTGCCAGTAGTCCGACCGGCGGGACTAGCGGGAGGGTGGGGCAGTTCTTC
. . TRBJ1-6 TRBV11-2 CASSSSRDNNSPLHF TGTGCCAGCAGCTCGAGCCGGGACAATAATTCACCCCTCCACTTT
TRBD1 . TRBJ2-6 TRBV19 CATADRAGANVLTF TGTGCCACCGCGGACAGGGCTGGGGCCAACGTCCTGACTTTC
. . TRBJ1-1 TRBV19 CASSVKINTEAFF TGTGCCAGTAGCGTTAAAATAAACACTGAAGCTTTCTTT
. . TRBJ1-1 TRBV20-1 CSAWGPGEAFF TGCAGTGCGTGGGGGCCCGGTGAAGCTTTCTTT
. . TRBJ1-4 TRBV19 CASSRTRHSTNEKLFF TGTGCCAGTAGCCGGACACGACATTCAACTAATGAAAAACTGTTTTTT
TRBD1 once TRBJ1-4 TRBV30 CAWGDRGANEKLFF TGTGCCTGGGGGGACAGGGGAGCTAATGAAAAACTGTTTTTT
TRBD1 . TRBJ1-1 TRBV2 CASRGQGRTEAFF TGTGCCAGCAGGGGACAGGGGAGGACTGAAGCTTTCTTT
. . TRBJ2-3 TRBV5-8 CASSLSAAPSTQYF TGTGCCAGCAGCTTGTCGGCGGCCCCCTCCACGCAGTATTTT
. . TRBJ2-7 TRBV4-1 CASSHRTDYAQYF TGCGCCAGCAGCCATCGGACGGACTACGCGCAGTACTTC
. once TRBJ1-2 TRBV25-1 CASSSVSRSYGYTF TGTGCCAGCAGTTCCGTTAGTCGGAGCTATGGCTACACCTTC
. once TRBJ1-2 TRBV18 CASSPGQTYYGYTF TGTGCCAGCTCACCTGGACAGACCTACTATGGCTACACCTTC
TRBD1 . TRBJ1-2 TRBV6-5 CASSSGQGGYTF TGTGCCAGCAGCTCTGGACAGGGAGGCTACACCTTC
TRBD2 once TRBJ2-7 TRBV5-1 CASSFDPLAGGYEQYF TGCGCCAGCAGCTTCGACCCACTAGCGGGAGGGTACGAGCAGTACTTC